A selection of T cell receptor beta chains follows, all from one sample in a study of blood T cell repertoires in COVID-19. Libraries were prepared by immunoSEQ multiplex PCR; TCRdb keeps only in-frame clonotypes and omits some of them. The data hold some 190,000 clones, with roughly 85% observed a single time. The sample consisted of peripheral blood. The origin of the receptors is an elderly woman with active or convalescent COVID-19. CDR3s include the opening cysteine and the closing phenylalanine or tryptophan. Each record gives: V gene, J gene, CDR3 protein.

TRBV3-1/TRBV3-2,TRBJ2-7,CASSLEEGSYEQYF
TRBV19,TRBJ2-7,CASRILAGGNYEQYF
TRBV20-1,TRBJ2-1,CSASSRRGNEQFF
TRBV28,TRBJ1-5,CASTGGLYSNQPQHF
TRBV5-1,TRBJ2-3,CASSFDSRTDTQYF
TRBV19,TRBJ1-6,CATRSGLYNSPLHF
TRBV28,TRBJ1-4,CASSLNGGIDEKLFF
TRBV28,TRBJ2-7,CASSLSASGRRYEQYF
TRBV5-5,TRBJ2-2,CASSFGGAVSDTGELFF
TRBV2,TRBJ1-2,CASRAGAVWDGYTF
TRBV7-6,TRBJ2-1,CASSLPGLSNEQFF
TRBV19,TRBJ1-4,CASSKDRVTNEKLFF
TRBV11-3,TRBJ2-2,CASQGQYTGELFF
TRBV20-1,TRBJ1-6,CSASSGAGASPLHF